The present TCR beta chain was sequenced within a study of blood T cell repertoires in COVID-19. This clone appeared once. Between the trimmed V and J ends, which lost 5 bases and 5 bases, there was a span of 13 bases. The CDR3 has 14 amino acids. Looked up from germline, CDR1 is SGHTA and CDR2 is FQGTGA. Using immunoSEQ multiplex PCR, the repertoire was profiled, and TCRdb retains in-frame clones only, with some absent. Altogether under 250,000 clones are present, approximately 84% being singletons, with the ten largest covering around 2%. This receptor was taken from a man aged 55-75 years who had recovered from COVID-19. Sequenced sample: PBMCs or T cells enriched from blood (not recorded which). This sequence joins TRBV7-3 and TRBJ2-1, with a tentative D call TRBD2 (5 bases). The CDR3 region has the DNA TGTGCCAGCAGCACGGGATCGAGACACAATGAGCAGTTCTTC. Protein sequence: CASSTGSRHNEQFF.